Below, one T cell receptor beta chain is given with its context. Its antigen is undetermined. The data are from a study of cytomegalovirus exposure and HLA in healthy donors. Study conclusions and caveats: In an earlier analysis, about 87% or about 30%: the productive usage of most TCR beta V segments. A later analysis, which compared TCR beta chains of equal frequency, found the HLA-associated ones more clonally expanded. Despite most TCR sequences being rare, some public TCRs occurred in many donors.

V lost 5 bases, J lost 4 bases, and 7 bases stayed unmatched. CDR1 and CDR2 from the germline V gene are GTSNPN and SVGIG (reference sequence). The CDR3 totals 13 residues. The PCR made use of 60 Vbeta and 13 Jbeta primers. The method was immunoSEQ multiplex PCR; TCRdb's version includes in-frame clones alone and lacks a portion of them. Altogether tens of thousands of clones are present, more than 60% being singletons, with the ten largest covering under 25%. This TCR derives from a woman aged 35 to 49 in good health and CMV-seropositive. V and J are TRBV30 and TRBJ1-1; TRBD1 matches 7 bases. The sequencing input was PBMCs. In DNA form, the CDR3 reads TGTGCCTGGTCCTCGACAGGGAGCACTGAAGCTTTCTTT. It specifies CAWSSTGSTEAFF.